Each of the 11 T cell receptor beta chains below was sequenced from the same sample in a study of response to subunit inactivated influenza vaccine. TCRdb re-called the RT-PCR reads with MiXCR, one entry per CDR3 protein. This sample has roughly 570,000 distinct CDR3 sequences, with roughly 13% found just once. The starting material was PBMCs from blood, obtained about 6 weeks after vaccination. These receptors were obtained from a man in his forties or fifties who received an inactivated influenza vaccine.

This rearrangement joins TRBV12-3 or TRBV12-4 to TRBJ2-5; no definite D call. The ends were cut back, 2 bases at V and 5 bases at J, with 9 bases in the middle. The CDR3 covers 13 residues. The CDR3, as DNA: TGTGCCAGCAGTTTAAAAGGTGTGGAGACCCAGTACTTC. Protein product: CASSLKGVETQYF.

V usage is TRBV2 and J usage is TRBJ1-5, with 9 nucleotides matching TRBD1. The germline CDR1 and CDR2 sequences are SNHLY and FYNNEI. Trimming took 5 bases from V and 5 from J; bases not matched to a gene: 4. This CDR3 is built from 14 residues. In DNA form, the CDR3 reads TGTGCCAGCAGTTCGCGGGACAGGGATCAGCCCCAGCATTTT. Amino acids: CASSSRDRDQPQHF. Together with reference TRBV2 and TRBJ1-5, the CDR3 gives the full variable domain: EPEVTQTPSHQVTQMGQEVILRCVPISNHLYFYWYRQILGQKVEFLVSFYNNEISEKSEIFDDQFSVERPDGSNFTLKIRSTKLEDSAMYFCASSSRDRDQPQHFGDGTRLSIL.

This clonotype showed up just a few times. The chain couples TRBV24-1 to TRBJ2-1; possible D gene TRBD1, 5 bases. V was cut by 0 bases and J by 9 bases, with 11 bases left in between. This CDR3 contains 14 residues. Germline V gene lookup returns CDR1 KGHDR and CDR2 SFDVKD. CDR3 bases: TGTGCCACCAGTGATTTGCTCAGGGCTAGTGAGCAGTTCTTC. It encodes CATSDLLRASEQFF.

This clonotype was observed at least ten times. This rearrangement joins TRBV7-9 to TRBJ2-1; 9 bases agree with TRBD2. The CDR3 is 15 residues long. Losses at the gene ends were 4 bases for V and 8 bases for J; bases not matched to a gene: 9. The germline CDR1 and CDR2 sequences are SEHNR and FQNEAQ (reference sequence). CDR3 DNA sequence: TGTGCCAGCAGCTCCAGAGGACTAGCGCGGGATGAGCAGTTCTTC. Translating gives CASSSRGLARDEQFF. Using reference TRBV7-9 and TRBJ2-1 for the parts outside the CDR3, the full variable domain is DTGVSQNPRHKITKRGQNVTFRCDPISEHNRLYWYRQTLGQGPEFLTYFQNEAQLEKSRLLSDRFSAERPKGSFSTLEIQRTEQGDSAMYLCASSSRGLARDEQFFGPGTRLTVL.

The chain recombines TRBV23-1 with TRBJ2-5; D is ambiguous. TRBV23-1 is given ORF status, its function remaining uncertain. Trimming cost V 3 bases and J 3 bases, with 11 bases left between them. CDR3 length equals 14 residues. CDR3 region: CASSQSNSEETQYF. As DNA, the CDR3 is TGCGCCAGCAGTCAGTCAAACAGCGAAGAGACCCAGTACTTC.

This clonotype was counted a few times. CDR3 in DNA: TGCAGCGCGGCTCCTATACAAGGGAGCACTGAAGCTTTCTTT. Encoded protein: CSAAPIQGSTEAFF. V is TRBV29-1 and J is TRBJ1-1; D not resolved. The CDR3 is 14 amino acids. The germline V and J ends were trimmed by 7 bases and 4 bases, with 19 bases remaining between them. CDR1 is SQVTM, CDR2 ANQGSEA, per germline.

A few counts support this clonotype. The genes are TRBV29-1 and TRBJ1-4; no firm D call. The germline V gene encodes CDR1 SQVTM and CDR2 ANQGSEA. The CDR3 is 12 residues long. V shed 2 bases and J shed 8 bases, with 9 bases lying between them. The CDR3 is CSVETEGEKLFF. DNA of the CDR3: TGCAGCGTTGAAACGGAGGGAGAAAAACTGTTTTTT.

This clonotype has just a few counts. The rearrangement uses TRBV6-5 and TRBJ2-7, with 9 nucleotides matching TRBD1. The trim removed 0 bases at V and 7 bases at J, leaving 7 bases unmatched. The CDR3 loop spans 15 amino acids. The germline gives CDR1 MNHEY, CDR2 SVGAGI. DNA of the CDR3: TGTGCCAGCAGTTACTCGAACAGGGGGCTGGGTGAGCAGTACTTC. It yields the protein CASSYSNRGLGEQYF.

This clonotype was recorded a few times. The chain carries TRBV7-8 and TRBJ2-1; D is perhaps TRBD2 (5 bases). The CDR3 has 16 amino acids. Germline V gene data show CDR1 as SGHVS and CDR2 as FQNEAQ. V lost 4 bases to trimming and J lost 3 bases, with 16 bases between them. Written as DNA, the CDR3 is TGTGCCAGCAGCTCCCGCCGGGGTTACGGCTACAATGAGCAGTTCTTC. It codes for CASSSRRGYGYNEQFF.

The V gene is TRBV3-1, the J gene TRBJ2-2; D is perhaps TRBD2 (5 bases). Germline V gene lookup returns CDR1 LGHDT and CDR2 YNNKEL (reference sequence). The length of the CDR3 is 17 residues. V was cut by 0 bases and J by 0 bases, with 11 bases left in between. DNA of the CDR3: TGTGCCAGCAGCCAAGATTGGTTAGCGCCGAACACCGGGGAGCTGTTTTTT. Protein sequence: CASSQDWLAPNTGELFF.

This clonotype was observed a few times. V is TRBV7-9 and J is TRBJ2-7; tentative D call: TRBD2 (6 bases). Germline V gives CDR1 SEHNR, CDR2 FQNEAQ (reference sequence). The CDR3 length is 14 residues. Trimming pared 4 bases from V and 6 bases from J, leaving 16 bases between. CDR3 sequence: CASSSPHGRLEQYF. CDR3 nucleotides: TGTGCCAGCAGCTCCCCTCACGGGAGACTCGAGCAGTACTTC.